Listed below are T cell receptor beta chains from one sample, sequenced in a study of T cell repertoires in aging, cancer and after chemotherapy. Using its own MiXCR run on the multiplex PCR reads, TCRdb lists one record per CDR3 protein. The table includes about 10,000 distinct CDR3 sequences, 25% to 30% detected once. Sequencing was performed on blood. These TCRs come from a human donor in good health. Both conserved end residues are part of each CDR3. A D gene is named only where the DNA matches it firmly. Clone size is not always given. Where it is, it says once, few, many or a class for expanded clones.

j_call d_call clone_size v_call cdr3_aa cdr3_nt
TRBJ1-5 - few TRBV5-1 CASRLWGDSNQPQHF TGCGCCAGCAGATTATGGGGGGATAGCAATCAGCCCCAGCATTTT
TRBJ2-3 - - TRBV6-5 CASEFLDTQYF TGTGCCAGCGAGTTTCTAGATACGCAGTATTTT
TRBJ2-1 TRBD2 medium-sized TRBV27 CASRELAGVNEQFF TGTGCCAGCAGGGAGCTAGCGGGAGTCAATGAGCAGTTCTTC
TRBJ1-6 - few TRBV25-1 CASSKGQGSSYNSPLHF TGTGCCAGCAGTAAGGGGCAGGGGAGCTCCTATAATTCACCCCTCCACTTT
TRBJ1-1 - few TRBV11-2 CASSLRRDTEAFF TGTGCCAGCAGCTTAAGGCGAGACACTGAAGCTTTCTTT
TRBJ1-4 TRBD1 few TRBV5-4 CASSEGGRSEKLFF TGTGCCAGCAGCGAAGGGGGCCGATCCGAAAAACTGTTTTTT
TRBJ2-5 - - TRBV4-1 CASSQDWVQETQYF TGCGCCAGCAGCCAAGATTGGGTACAAGAGACCCAGTACTTC
TRBJ2-2 - medium-sized TRBV15 CATSDQIRTNTGELFF TGTGCCACCAGTGATCAAATTCGGACCAACACCGGGGAGCTGTTTTTT
TRBJ2-2 - few TRBV7-6 CASSSRGSSGLNTGELFF TGTGCCAGCAGCTCTAGGGGGTCCAGCGGGCTGAACACCGGGGAGCTGTTTTTT
TRBJ2-5 - - TRBV28 CASSGGFQETQYF TGTGCCAGCAGTGGGGGGTTCCAAGAGACCCAGTACTTC
TRBJ2-7 - - TRBV12-3/TRBV12-4 CASSLAFLDGRGEQYF TGTGCCAGCAGTTTAGCGTTTCTGGATGGTCGGGGCGAGCAGTACTTC
TRBJ2-3 - medium-sized TRBV27 CASSSNTDTQYF TGTGCCAGCAGTTCGAACACAGATACGCAGTATTTT
TRBJ2-1 - - TRBV7-3 CASSPADTISYNEQFF TGTGCCAGCAGCCCGGCCGACACCATCTCCTACAATGAGCAGTTCTTC
TRBJ1-2 - few TRBV5-4 CASTTGFWGYTF TGTGCCAGCACTACAGGGTTCTGGGGCTACACCTTC
TRBJ1-1 - medium-sized TRBV19 CASSMTGVMNTEAFF TGTGCCAGTAGTATGACAGGAGTCATGAACACTGAAGCTTTCTTT
TRBJ2-1 TRBD2 - TRBV7-3 CASTEAGRVLAAVYNEQFF TGTGCCAGCACGGAGGCCGGACGCGTACTAGCGGCAGTCTACAATGAGCAGTTCTTC
TRBJ1-5 - few TRBV10-3 CAISESTGQEKPQHF TGTGCCATCAGTGAGTCGACGGGGCAGGAGAAGCCCCAGCATTTT
TRBJ2-7 - medium-sized TRBV30 CAWTGPYEQYF TGTGCCTGGACAGGGCCCTACGAGCAGTACTTC
TRBJ1-5 TRBD1 few TRBV6-5 CASRRDRVGNQPQHF TGTGCCAGCAGACGGGACAGGGTGGGCAATCAGCCCCAGCATTTT
TRBJ2-3 TRBD2 few TRBV27 CASSLASGIAGGTQYF TGTGCCAGCAGTTTGGCCAGCGGGATTGCGGGGGGTACGCAGTATTTT
TRBJ2-1 - few TRBV12-3/TRBV12-4 CASSLINRDNEQFF TGTGCCAGCAGCCTAATCAACAGGGACAATGAGCAGTTCTTC
TRBJ2-3 TRBD1 - TRBV6-2/TRBV6-3 CASSSGTGHTDTQYF TGTGCCAGCAGCTCCGGGACAGGGCACACAGATACGCAGTATTTT
TRBJ2-1 - few TRBV6-1 CASSEASAINEQFF TGTGCCAGCAGTGAAGCTAGCGCTATCAATGAGCAGTTCTTC
TRBJ2-2 - - TRBV6-6 CASSCSKGDPYTGELFF TGTGCCAGCAGTTGCTCGAAGGGGGACCCCTACACCGGGGAGCTGTTTTTT
TRBJ2-1 - medium-sized TRBV6-5 CASRPDRSAYNEQFF TGTGCCAGCAGACCCGACAGATCGGCCTACAATGAGCAGTTCTTC
TRBJ2-5 - - TRBV6-5 CASSYGPGHFQETQYF TGTGCCAGCAGTTACGGACCGGGACACTTTCAAGAGACCCAGTACTTC
TRBJ1-1 - few TRBV5-1 CASSLGLTEAFF TGCGCCAGCAGCTTGGGGTTAACTGAAGCTTTCTTT